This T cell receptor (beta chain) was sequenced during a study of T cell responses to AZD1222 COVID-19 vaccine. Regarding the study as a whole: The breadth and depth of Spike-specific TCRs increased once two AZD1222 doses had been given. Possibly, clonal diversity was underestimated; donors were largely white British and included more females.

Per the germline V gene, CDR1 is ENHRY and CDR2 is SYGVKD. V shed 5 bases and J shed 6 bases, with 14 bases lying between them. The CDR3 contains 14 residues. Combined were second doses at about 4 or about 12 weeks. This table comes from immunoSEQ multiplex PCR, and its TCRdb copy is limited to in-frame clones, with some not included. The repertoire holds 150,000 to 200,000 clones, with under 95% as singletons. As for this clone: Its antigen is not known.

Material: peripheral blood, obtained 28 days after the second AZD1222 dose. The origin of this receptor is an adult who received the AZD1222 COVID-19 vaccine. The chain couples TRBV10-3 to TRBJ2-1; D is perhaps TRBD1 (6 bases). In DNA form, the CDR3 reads TGTGCCATCAGTCTACAGGGATCGGTCAATGAGCAGTTCTTC. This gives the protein CAISLQGSVNEQFF.